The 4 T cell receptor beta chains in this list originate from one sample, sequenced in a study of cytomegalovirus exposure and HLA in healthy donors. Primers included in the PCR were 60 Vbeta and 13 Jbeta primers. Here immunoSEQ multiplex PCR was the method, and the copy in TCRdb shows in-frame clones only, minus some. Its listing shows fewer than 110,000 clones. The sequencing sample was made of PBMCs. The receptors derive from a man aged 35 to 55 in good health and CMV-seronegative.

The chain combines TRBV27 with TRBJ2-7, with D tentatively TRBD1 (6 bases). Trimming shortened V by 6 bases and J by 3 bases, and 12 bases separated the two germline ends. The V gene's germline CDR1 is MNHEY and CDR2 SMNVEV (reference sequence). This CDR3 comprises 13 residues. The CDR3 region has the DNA TGTGCCAGCAGCGAAGGGGGAGACTACGAGCAGTACTTC. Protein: CASSEGGDYEQYF.

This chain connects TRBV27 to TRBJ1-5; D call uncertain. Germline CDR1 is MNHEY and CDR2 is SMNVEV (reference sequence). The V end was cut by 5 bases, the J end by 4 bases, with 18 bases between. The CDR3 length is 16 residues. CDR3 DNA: TGTGCCAGCAGTCTTACCGCTATCGGGGTAAATCAGCCCCAGCATTTT. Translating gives CASSLTAIGVNQPQHF.

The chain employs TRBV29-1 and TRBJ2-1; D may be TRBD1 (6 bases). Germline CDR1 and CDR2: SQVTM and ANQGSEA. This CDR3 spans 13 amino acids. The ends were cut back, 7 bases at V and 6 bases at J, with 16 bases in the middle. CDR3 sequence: CSGTGTPLNEQFF. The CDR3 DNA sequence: TGCAGCGGGACCGGGACACCACTCAATGAGCAGTTCTTC.

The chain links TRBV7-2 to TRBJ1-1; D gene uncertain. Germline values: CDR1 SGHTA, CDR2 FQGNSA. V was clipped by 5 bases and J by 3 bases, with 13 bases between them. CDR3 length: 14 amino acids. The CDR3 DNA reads TGTGCCAGCAGCACCCGGCGACTTGACACTGAAGCTTTCTTT. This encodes CASSTRRLDTEAFF.